Below, 25 T cell receptor beta chains from the same sample are listed, as sequenced in a study of T-cell reconstitution after alpha-beta-depleted transplantation in children. During its preparation, the TCRbeta library received unique molecular identifiers. TCRdb ran MiXCR on the PCR reads and lists one entry per CDR3 protein. The sample includes around 600,000 distinct CDR3 sequences, roughly 24% seen only once; the top ten take around an eighth. This specimen consisted of PBMCs, mostly from graft donor cells, obtained 360 days after TCRalphabeta/CD19-depleted stem cell transplant. The receptors here all came from a boy under three years old who had a stem cell transplant for acute myeloid leukemia, so the T cells may come from the graft donor.

The V gene is TRBV10-3, the J gene TRBJ2-7, with TRBD2 as a possible D gene (5 bases). V shed 0 bases and J shed 7 bases, with 10 bases lying between them. The V gene's germline CDR1 is ENHRY and CDR2 SYGVKD. The CDR3 contains 13 residues. CDR3 nucleotides: TGTGCCATCAGTGAGTCGGCCGGAGGAGAGCAGTACGTC. Encoded protein: CAISESAGGEQYV.

This clonotype occurred once. The chain uses TRBV5-1 and TRBJ2-1, with 9 bases fitting TRBD2. V was pared by 0 bases and J by 4 bases, with 8 bases of the junction left unmatched. CDR1 and CDR2 from the germline V gene are SGHRS and YFSETQ. This CDR3 region has 17 residues. CDR3 nucleotides: TGCGCCAGCAGCTTGGGCCGAGCGGGGGGCTTTTACAATGAGCAGTTCTTC. Translation gives CASSLGRAGGFYNEQFF.

V usage is TRBV20-1 and J usage is TRBJ1-6, with TRBD1 matching over 10 bases. V shed 0 bases and J 13 bases; nucleotides not matched to a gene: 15. Germline V lookup: CDR1 DFQATT, CDR2 SNEGSKA (reference sequence). There are 17 residues in the CDR3. The CDR3 DNA reads as TGCAGTGCTAGAGATGGTCCCAGGACAGGGGGAAATGTCCCCCTCCACTTT. Amino acids: CSARDGPRTGGNVPLHF.

J is TRBJ2-1 and V is TRBV11-1; 8 positions agree with TRBD1. In germline, CDR1 is SGHAT, CDR2 FQDESV (reference sequence). Trimming at V came to 2 bases and at J to 8 bases, leaving 11 bases not matched to a gene. The CDR3 sequence is 16 residues long. CDR3: CASSLMDRVRMDEQFF. CDR3 nucleotides: TGTGCCAGCAGCTTAATGGACAGGGTGCGGATGGATGAGCAGTTCTTC.

This clonotype was seen ten or more times. This chain uses TRBV20-1 with TRBJ2-1; D ambiguous. Germline CDR1 and CDR2: DFQATT and SNEGSKA (reference sequence). The CDR3 totals 15 residues. V dropped 1 base and J dropped 3 bases, with 13 bases sitting between them. CDR3 DNA: TGCAGTGCTAGAGGGCTCTCGACCAACTACAATGAGCAGTTCTTC. Translating it yields CSARGLSTNYNEQFF.

The chain couples TRBV20-1 to TRBJ2-1, with a tentative D call TRBD2 (6 bases). Trimming took off 4 bases at V and 0 bases at J, with 13 bases between the two ends. The length of the CDR3 is 15 residues. CDR1 is DFQATT and CDR2 is SNEGSKA in the germline V gene (reference sequence). The CDR3 sequence is CSATISGYSYNEQFF. The CDR3 DNA reads as TGCAGTGCTACGATCAGCGGGTACTCCTACAATGAGCAGTTCTTC.

This clonotype was seen more than once but under ten times. This chain links TRBV19 with TRBJ1-1, with TRBD1 matching 9 bases. The CDR3 consists of 15 residues. The V segment lost 5 bases and the J segment 1 base; nucleotides outside the gene matches: 5. Germline lookup yields CDR1 LNHDA and CDR2 SQIVND (reference sequence). As DNA, the CDR3 is TGTGCCAGTAGTCAAAGACAGGGGGAGAACACTGAAGCTTTCTTT. Its translation: CASSQRQGENTEAFF.

This clonotype was seen just once. This sequence joins TRBV6-1 and TRBJ2-3; possibly TRBD2 for D (7 bases). V lost 3 bases, J lost 5 bases, and 12 bases lay in between. The CDR3 length is 14 residues. Germline CDR1 reads MNHNS; CDR2 reads SASEGT. The CDR3 reads CASSDRGARDTQYF. The DNA for the CDR3 is TGTGCCAGCAGTGATCGGGGGGCCCGAGATACGCAGTATTTT.

The chain joins TRBV9 to TRBJ2-7; D may match TRBD1 or TRBD2 (5 bases each). Trimming took off 0 bases at V and 3 bases at J, with 13 bases between the two ends. The germline V gene has CDR1 SGDLS and CDR2 YYNGEE. The CDR3 sequence is 15 residues long. CDR3 amino acids: CASSVGGTVVYEQYF. DNA for the CDR3: TGTGCCAGCAGCGTAGGAGGGACCGTAGTCTACGAGCAGTACTTC.

The V gene is TRBV29-1, the J gene TRBJ1-2, with 8 bases matching TRBD1. The CDR3 loop spans 13 amino acids. Losses at the gene ends were 1 base for V and 5 bases for J; bases not matched to a gene: 3. The germline gives CDR1 SQVTM, CDR2 ANQGSEA. The CDR3 DNA sequence: TGCAGCGTTGAAGTGAGACAGGGGTATGGCTACACCTTC. This gives the protein CSVEVRQGYGYTF.

In its sample, this clonotype was seen a few times. This chain links TRBV9 with TRBJ1-2, with D perhaps matching TRBD1 (5 bases). The V gene's germline CDR1 is SGDLS and CDR2 YYNGEE. CDR3 length equals 14 residues. V lost 4 bases to trimming and J lost 6 bases, with 16 bases between them. CDR3 nucleotides: TGTGCCAGCAGCTTCAGGGATCGACTCAATGGCTACACCTTC. Its translation: CASSFRDRLNGYTF.

The sample holds many counts of this clonotype. J is TRBJ1-2 and V is TRBV6-5; 7 bases agree with TRBD1. The V segment lost 5 bases and the J segment 6 bases; nucleotides outside the gene matches: 9. CDR3 length: 14 amino acids. CDR1 MNHEY and CDR2 SVGAGI come from the germline V gene. The CDR3 coding sequence is TGTGCCAGCAGTCCCTCGACAGGGTGGGATGGCTACACCTTC. Translated, it gives CASSPSTGWDGYTF.

This chain connects TRBV28 to TRBJ2-3; 9 bases are a match to TRBD2. The germline gives CDR1 MDHEN, CDR2 SYDVKM. With 4 bases clipped from V and 5 bases from J, the junction kept 7 bases outside the gene matches. CDR3 size: 15 residues. CDR3 sequence reads: CASSWRGGLGDTQYF. The CDR3, as DNA: TGTGCCAGCAGTTGGCGGGGGGGCCTTGGAGATACGCAGTATTTT.

The J gene is TRBJ2-7, the V gene TRBV7-2; D is perhaps TRBD2 (6 bases). CDR3 length: 16 residues. Germline CDR1 reads SGHTA; CDR2 reads FQGNSA. V lost 1 base and J 5 bases, leaving 18 bases between the germline ends. CDR3 loop: CASSLVGGQGVHEQYF. CDR3 bases: TGTGCCAGCAGCTTAGTAGGAGGGCAGGGAGTCCACGAGCAGTACTTC.

The chain links TRBV11-2 to TRBJ2-1; TRBD2 matches 11 bases. The CDR3 is made up of 18 amino acids. Germline V gene lookup returns CDR1 SGHAT and CDR2 FQNNGV. J lost 6 bases, V lost 1 base, and 11 bases had no gene match. The CDR3 here is CASSLGGIAGGPSNEQFF. The CDR3 DNA follows: TGTGCCAGCAGCTTAGGGGGGATAGCGGGGGGGCCGAGCAATGAGCAGTTCTTC.

The chain is built from TRBV4-2 and TRBJ2-2; possible D gene TRBD2, 7 bases. The V and J ends lost 2 bases and 0 bases respectively, with 13 bases between them. The CDR3 loop spans 17 amino acids. Germline V lookup: CDR1 LGHNA, CDR2 YNFKEQ. The CDR3: CASSQWKGGANTGELFF. The CDR3 nucleotides are TGTGCCAGCAGCCAATGGAAGGGGGGGGCGAACACCGGGGAGCTGTTTTTT.

This chain connects TRBV5-1 to TRBJ2-3, with D maybe TRBD2 (5 bases). The V gene lost 6 bases and the J gene lost 10 bases, with 15 bases spanning the gap. Germline V gene sequence: CDR1 SGHRS, CDR2 YFSETQ. The length of the CDR3 is 12 residues. The CDR3 loop is CASTLLGSAQYF. DNA for the CDR3: TGCGCCAGCACGTTACTAGGTTCAGCGCAGTATTTT.

In this sample, this clonotype turned up many times. The chain recombines TRBV7-9 with TRBJ2-1, with a possible D match to TRBD1 (6 bases). CDR1 SEHNR and CDR2 FQNEAQ come from the germline V gene (reference sequence). V was trimmed by 4 bases and J by 0 bases, leaving 13 bases between them. This CDR3 has 16 residues. CDR3 in DNA: TGTGCCAGCAGCTACTCAGGGGCTAGCTCCTACAATGAGCAGTTCTTC. This gives the protein CASSYSGASSYNEQFF.

V is TRBV20-1 and J is TRBJ2-7, with 7 positions matching TRBD2. Germline values: CDR1 DFQATT, CDR2 SNEGSKA (reference sequence). The CDR3 is made up of 13 amino acids. After removal of 5 bases from V and 1 base from J, the junction contained 5 bases not matched to a gene. This CDR3 is CSAGVLASYEQYV. The CDR3 DNA reads as TGCAGTGCTGGGGTACTAGCGTCCTACGAGCAGTACGTC.

This clonotype turned up a few times. The CDR3 nucleotides are TGTGCCAGCAGCACCTCCGGGAACAACCAAGAGACCCAGTACTTC. Its translation: CASSTSGNNQETQYF. The chain links TRBV21-1 to TRBJ2-5; the table's D gene call, TRBD1, was not cross checked with the DNA. TRBV21-1 is flagged as a pseudogene. CDR3 length: 15 amino acids.

This clonotype was picked up a small number of times. The chain links TRBV20-1 to TRBJ2-1; possibly TRBD1 or TRBD2 for D (6 bases each). Looked up from germline, CDR1 is DFQATT and CDR2 is SNEGSKA (reference sequence). The CDR3 runs 14 residues. V dropped 4 bases and J dropped 5 bases, with 15 bases sitting between them. The CDR3 nucleotides are TGCAGTGCTAAAGCCCTTAGGGGGGACAATGAGCAGTTCTTC. Translating gives CSAKALRGDNEQFF.

This chain joins TRBV5-1 and TRBJ2-3, with TRBD2 matching over 7 bases. The CDR3 contains 14 residues. V lost 7 bases, J lost 2 bases, and 7 bases stayed unmatched. CDR1 is SGHRS, CDR2 YFSETQ, per germline. The CDR3 protein is CASAGLRNTDTQYF. The CDR3 DNA sequence: TGCGCCAGCGCGGGACTAAGGAACACAGATACGCAGTATTTT.

In its sample, this clonotype was seen many times. This chain links TRBV11-2 with TRBJ1-5; D is uncertain. Trimming left V 1 base short and J 3 bases short, with 10 bases between. This CDR3 is 15 amino acids long. CDR1 is SGHAT, CDR2 FQNNGV, per germline. In DNA, the CDR3 is TGTGCCAGCAGCTTAGTGGGCGGTGACAATCAGCCCCAGCATTTT. This translates into CASSLVGGDNQPQHF. Full variable domain (remainder filled in from reference TRBV11-2 and TRBJ1-5): EAGVAQSPRYKIIEKRQSVAFWCNPISGHATLYWYQQILGQGPKLLIQFQNNGVVDDSQLPKDRFSAERLKGVDSTLKIQPAKLEDSAVYLCASSLVGGDNQPQHFGDGTRLSIL.

This chain connects TRBV5-1 to TRBJ2-1; the match to TRBD2 covers 7 bases. The germline V gene encodes CDR1 SGHRS and CDR2 YFSETQ. V lost 7 bases, J lost 5 bases, and 3 bases stayed unmatched. The CDR3 extends over 12 amino acids. Here the CDR3 reads CASGGGNNEQFF. CDR3 in DNA: TGCGCCAGCGGGGGGGGGAACAATGAGCAGTTCTTC.

This clonotype has just a few counts. The V call is TRBV18, the J call TRBJ1-6; tentative D call: TRBD1 (5 bases). The CDR3 loop spans 15 amino acids. V lost 0 bases and J lost 11, with 14 bases in between. Germline V gene data show CDR1 as KGHSH and CDR2 as LQKENI. CDR3 nucleotide sequence: TGTGCCAGCTCACCACCTACCAGGGTTCAGGCACCCCTCCACTTT. It specifies CASSPPTRVQAPLHF. The entire variable domain, with the rest obtained from reference TRBV18 and TRBJ1-6, is as follows: NAGVMQNPRHLVRRRGQEARLRCSPMKGHSHVYWYRQLPEEGLKFMVYLQKENIIDESGMPKERFSAEFPKEGPSILRIQQVVRGDSAAYFCASSPPTRVQAPLHFGNGTRLTVT.